These T cell receptor beta chains were read from a single sample in a study of blood T cell repertoires in COVID-19. Clones were sequenced by immunoSEQ multiplex PCR, and TCRdb holds only the in-frame ones, with some missing. The data show around 100,000 clones, roughly 84% seen once. The sample was peripheral blood. The receptors derive from a woman aged 70-85 years with acute or convalescent COVID-19. CDR3s include the opening cysteine and the closing phenylalanine or tryptophan. Fields, in order: clone size, J gene, V gene, D gene, CDR3 DNA, CDR3 protein. The D gene is left open where the match is weak. Some rows mark clone size as missing; the rest say once, few, many or name a class of expanded clone.

- TRBJ1-1 TRBV3-1/TRBV3-2 - TGTGCCAGCAGCCTGTCGTCCGAGGCCACTGAAGCTTTCTTT CASSLSSEATEAFF
- TRBJ2-2 TRBV21-1 - TGTGCCAGCAGCAAGGACAGCCAAAACACCGGGGAGCTGTTTTTT CASSKDSQNTGELFF
- TRBJ1-4 TRBV12-5 TRBD1 TGTGCTAGTGGTTCGGGACAGGGAGATGAAAAACTGTTTTTT CASGSGQGDEKLFF
- TRBJ1-2 TRBV12-3/TRBV12-4 - TGTGCCAGCAGTTTCCCGGGAGGCTACACCTTC CASSFPGGYTF
- TRBJ2-6 TRBV5-4 TRBD1 TGTGCCAGCAGCTTACAGGGGCCTGGGGCCAACGTCCTGACTTTC CASSLQGPGANVLTF
few TRBJ1-5 TRBV6-5 TRBD1 TGTGCCAGCCGGGGGACAGGGGGCAATCAGCCCCAGCATTTT CASRGTGGNQPQHF
- TRBJ2-6 TRBV24-1 TRBD1 TGTGCCACCAGTGGGTGGGACAGGGGCAACTCTGGGGCCAACGTCCTGACTTTC CATSGWDRGNSGANVLTF
- TRBJ2-1 TRBV5-6 - TGTGCCAGCAGCTTTGGGGCGGCGGCCTACAATGAGCAGTTCTTC CASSFGAAAYNEQFF
- TRBJ2-5 TRBV5-1 TRBD2 TGCGCCAGCAGCTTTGGAACTAGCGGGCAACGAGAGACCCAGTACTTC CASSFGTSGQRETQYF
- TRBJ1-2 TRBV19 - TGTGCCAGTAAGGAACAGGCCTACTATGGCTACACCTTC CASKEQAYYGYTF
- TRBJ2-1 TRBV5-8 TRBD2 TGTGCCAGCAGCTCCCGACTAGCGGAGTTTTACAATGAGCAGTTCTTC CASSSRLAEFYNEQFF
- TRBJ1-2 TRBV6-5 TRBD1 TGTGCCAGCGGGAGACAGGGGGGGGGCTATGGCTACACCTTC CASGRQGGGYGYTF
- TRBJ2-2 TRBV6-1 - TGTGCCAGCAGTGAAGTCTCGAGGGCCTCGAACACCGGGGAGCTGTTTTTT CASSEVSRASNTGELFF
- TRBJ1-3 TRBV6-1 - TGTGCCAGCAGTGACACCTACTCTGGAAACACCATATATTTT CASSDTYSGNTIYF
few TRBJ2-1 TRBV18 - TGTGCCAGCTCCCCGGACTTCCCCTACAATGAGCAGTTCTTC CASSPDFPYNEQFF
- TRBJ1-1 TRBV10-3 TRBD1 TGTGCCATCAGTGCGGGGACAGGGTTCATGAACACTGAAGCTTTCTTT CAISAGTGFMNTEAFF
- TRBJ1-5 TRBV28 - TGTGCCAGCAGTTTAAACACCTATCAGCCCCAGCATTTT CASSLNTYQPQHF
- TRBJ2-1 TRBV12-3/TRBV12-4 - TGTGCCAGCAGTATTCGACAGGACAATGAGCAGTTCTTC CASSIRQDNEQFF
- TRBJ1-2 TRBV6-6 - TGTGCCAGCAGTTACCTTACTAACTATGGCTACACCTTC CASSYLTNYGYTF
- TRBJ2-1 TRBV7-2 - TGTGCCAGCAGCTTACGGATCGGCGGGGCAATCAATGAGCAGTTCTTC CASSLRIGGAINEQFF
- TRBJ2-3 TRBV5-1 - TGCGCCAGCAGCCCGCCTTTAGCGGTTGCTAGCACAGATACGCAGTATTTT CASSPPLAVASTDTQYF
- TRBJ1-6 TRBV5-1 - TGCGCCAGCAGCTTGAACGGGGACTATAATTCACCCCTCCACTTT CASSLNGDYNSPLHF
- TRBJ2-5 TRBV3-1/TRBV3-2 TRBD2 TGTGCCAGCACCCCAAACGGCGGGGGCCAAGAGACCCAGTACTTC CASTPNGGGQETQYF
- TRBJ1-5 TRBV19 - TGTGCCAGTACGAGGAGCAATCAGCCCCAGCATTTT CASTRSNQPQHF
- TRBJ1-1 TRBV4-1 TRBD1 TGCGCCAGCAGCTTGACAGGGCTGAACACTGAAGCTTTCTTT CASSLTGLNTEAFF
- TRBJ2-7 TRBV28 - TGTGCCAGCAGTTTAACGGGGACCTACGAGCAGTACTTC CASSLTGTYEQYF
- TRBJ2-7 TRBV19 - TGTGCCAGTAGCCCGCGGGGTACGACCTACGAGCAGTACTTC CASSPRGTTYEQYF
- TRBJ2-1 TRBV3-1/TRBV3-2 TRBD1 TGTGCCAGCAGCCTAGGACAGGGAGGCAATGAGCAGTTCTTC CASSLGQGGNEQFF
- TRBJ2-7 TRBV28 TRBD1 TGTGCCAGCAGTCCCGGACAGGTTCCCTACGAGCAGTACTTC CASSPGQVPYEQYF
- TRBJ2-3 TRBV24-1 TRBD1 TGTGCCACCAGTGACCACGGGACAGGGGGCACAGATACGCAGTATTTT CATSDHGTGGTDTQYF
- TRBJ1-1 TRBV2 - TGTGCCGGGTCCCGGGGGGCACAGAACACTGAAGCTTTCTTT CAGSRGAQNTEAFF
- TRBJ2-1 TRBV5-1 - TGCGCCAGCAGCTTAGGGCACGCTAGCGATGAGCAGTTCTTC CASSLGHASDEQFF
- TRBJ1-1 TRBV7-9 - TGTGCCAGCAGCCAAACAGGGTACCCTCAGAACACTGAAGCTTTCTTT CASSQTGYPQNTEAFF
- TRBJ1-6 TRBV3-1/TRBV3-2 - TGTGCCAGCAGCGCGGGACGGTTTAATTCACCCCTCCACTTT CASSAGRFNSPLHF
- TRBJ1-3 TRBV6-1 TRBD1 TGTGCCAGCAGTGACGTCAGGGGGTTCTCTGGAAACACCATATATTTT CASSDVRGFSGNTIYF
- TRBJ2-2 TRBV5-1 TRBD2 TGCGCCAGCAGCCCCAGCGGGAGGCCGACAACCGGGGAGCTGTTTTTT CASSPSGRPTTGELFF
- TRBJ1-6 TRBV6-6 - TGTGCCAGCAGCTTCCCGGGACTCAATAATTCACCCCTCCACTTT CASSFPGLNNSPLHF
- TRBJ1-6 TRBV25-1 - TGTGCCAGCCAACGTGGGCTCCAGGATTCACCCCTCCACTTT CASQRGLQDSPLHF
- TRBJ2-1 TRBV19 - TGTGCCAGTAGTATTCGGGGTGGCTCCTACAATGAGCAGTTCTTC CASSIRGGSYNEQFF
- TRBJ2-1 TRBV7-9 TRBD2 TGTGCCAGCAGCCGAAATACCGGGACTATTCTATACAATGAGCAGTTCTTC CASSRNTGTILYNEQFF
once TRBJ1-2 TRBV19 - TGTGCCAGTACCCTCCGTGTGGGCGGGAACTATGGCTACACCTTC CASTLRVGGNYGYTF
- TRBJ2-7 TRBV2 TRBD2 TGTGCCAGCAGTGAAAGGCGGGAGGTGAACATTCACGAGCAGTACTTC CASSERREVNIHEQYF
- TRBJ1-3 TRBV7-2 - TGTGCCAGCAGCCGCACGGTTTTCTCTGGAAACACCATATATTTT CASSRTVFSGNTIYF
- TRBJ2-6 TRBV5-3 - TGTGCCAGAAGCCCGGGTGGAGGGCTATCCTCCCACGAAACCTCTGGGGCCAACGTCCTGACTTTC CARSPGGGLSSHETSGANVLTF
- TRBJ1-2 TRBV19 - TGTGCCAGTAGTATGAGGGGAGGCTATGGCTACACCTTC CASSMRGGYGYTF
- TRBJ2-7 TRBV15 TRBD1 TGTGCCACCAGCAGAGAGACAGGGGAGATCTCCTACGAGCAGTACTTC CATSRETGEISYEQYF
- TRBJ2-1 TRBV7-3 TRBD2 TGTGCCAGCAGCCCTAGGACAGCGGGGGCTGAGCAGTTCTTC CASSPRTAGAEQFF
- TRBJ1-1 TRBV5-4 - TGTGCCAGCAGCTTGGCCGGGAACACTGAAGCTTTCTTT CASSLAGNTEAFF
- TRBJ2-7 TRBV19 - TGTGCCAGTAGCGCAGGGGCCTCCTACGAGCAGTACTTC CASSAGASYEQYF
- TRBJ1-1 TRBV19 - TGTGCCAGTAGATCAGGGCCTCAAGCTTTCTTT CASRSGPQAFF
- TRBJ1-1 TRBV5-1 - TGCGCCAGCAGCTTGGCGGGCAGGGTCACTGAAGCTTTCTTT CASSLAGRVTEAFF
- TRBJ2-7 TRBV5-4 - TGTGCCAGCCAGGAAACGCTCTCGAGCTCCTACGAGCAGTACTTC CASQETLSSSYEQYF
once TRBJ2-1 TRBV20-1 - TGCAGTGCTAGTACGGACAATGAGCAGTTCTTC CSASTDNEQFF
- TRBJ2-4 TRBV5-1 - TGCGCCAGCAGCAGTCAGCCCGGGGAAAACATTCAGTACTTC CASSSQPGENIQYF
- TRBJ1-1 TRBV2 - TGTGCCAGCAGTGCGCGAGGAGGGGACCATGAAGCTTTCTTT CASSARGGDHEAFF
- TRBJ1-2 TRBV5-6 TRBD1 TGTGCCAGCAGCTTGTCTAGGACAGGGGACTATGGCTACACCTTC CASSLSRTGDYGYTF
- TRBJ2-2 TRBV14 TRBD1 TGTGCCAGCAGCCAAGATCGCGCGACAGGGGGGACCGGGGAGCTGTTTTTT CASSQDRATGGTGELFF